The next 31 T cell receptor beta chains were all read from a single sample in a study of regulatory T cells in long-lasting Graves disease. Both iRepertoire HTBI primers and Arm-PCR of CDR3 regions were used to build the TCR beta libraries. TCRdb analysed the multiplex PCR reads with MiXCR anew, one entry per CDR3 protein. The table records 400,000 to 500,000 distinct CDR3 sequences, less than 20% of them present only once. Stated time point: newly diagnosed GD, antithyroid drugs for less than 3 months. After RNA was extracted from PBMCs, the TCR library was made from it. The data also belong to a second study, concerning T cells in Graves' hyperthyroidism and ophthalmopathy.

The specimen was peripheral blood mononuclear cells (PBMCs), collected at new diagnosis, from a patient treated with antithyroid drugs. The receptors here all came from a woman aged 25 to 39 with Graves disease.

This chain joins TRBV29-1 and TRBJ2-2; 11 bases fit TRBD2. CDR3 length: 16 amino acids. From germline, CDR1 is SQVTM and CDR2 ANQGSEA. After removal of 6 bases from V and 2 bases from J, the junction contained 8 bases not matched to a gene. CDR3 amino acids: CSVRLAGRLNTGELFF. CDR3 coding DNA: TGCAGCGTACGACTAGCGGGACGACTAAACACCGGGGAGCTGTTTTTT.

In its sample, this clonotype was seen a few times. V and J are TRBV28 and TRBJ1-2, with D maybe TRBD1 (6 bases). The germline CDR1 and CDR2 sequences are MDHEN and SYDVKM. This CDR3 has 13 amino acids. V was shortened by 6 bases and J by 1 base, with 9 bases between the two germline ends. CDR3 sequence (DNA): TGTGCCAGCAGACTGGACAGTAACTATGGCTACACCTTC. It encodes CASRLDSNYGYTF.

As for this clonotype: A read error may account for a junction end that differs from germline. The chain has TRBV10-1 and TRBJ1-4; 7 bases fit TRBD1. The germline CDR1 and CDR2 sequences are WNHNN and SYGVQD (reference sequence). There are 13 residues in the CDR3. The CDR3 spells CASSEPGQEKLFF. The CDR3 DNA reads TGTGCCAGCAGTGAACCGGGACAGGAAAAACTGTTTTTT.

At least ten counts were recorded for this clonotype. The chain joins TRBV5-1 to TRBJ2-1; possibly TRBD2 for D (5 bases). Germline V gene data show CDR1 as SGHRS and CDR2 as YFSETQ. V lost 5 bases, J lost 7 bases, and 28 bases lay in between. This CDR3 comprises 18 residues. This CDR3 is CASRQRPLSPRRGNEQFF. The CDR3 DNA reads as TGCGCCAGCAGACAAAGACCGCTATCACCACGACGGGGAAATGAGCAGTTCTTC.

This clonotype occurred many times. The chain recombines TRBV7-9 with TRBJ1-2; 9 positions agree with TRBD1. The trim removed 1 base at V and 4 bases at J, leaving 4 bases unmatched. The CDR3 spans 15 residues. CDR1 and CDR2 (germline): SEHNR, FQNEAQ (reference sequence). CDR3 residues: CASSLVGTGLYGYTF. CDR3 nucleotides: TGTGCCAGCAGCTTAGTGGGGACAGGGCTCTATGGCTACACCTTC.

This clonotype was observed a handful of times. A much larger clone lies one base from this, so it may be a read error. This chain uses TRBV4-3 with TRBJ2-1, with TRBD1 matching 8 bases. Germline V gene data show CDR1 as LGHNA and CDR2 as YSLEER. This CDR3 has 16 amino acids. CDR3 DNA: TGCGCCAGCAGCCAAGATGACCAGGGGGCCTACAATAAGCAGTTCTTC. Protein product: CASSQDDQGAYNKQFF.

Comment on this clonotype: A much larger clonotype is one base distant, so this may be a read error. The V gene is TRBV20-1, the J gene TRBJ2-1; TRBD2 matches at 9 bases. The CDR3 totals 15 residues. The germline gives CDR1 DFQATT, CDR2 SNEGSKA (reference sequence). After removal of 5 bases from V and 4 bases from J, the junction contained 9 bases not matched to a gene. The CDR3 region has the DNA TGCAGTGCTGCCGACTTAGCGGGAGATTACAATGAGCAGTTCTTC. Translating it yields CSAADLAGDYNEQFF.

The chain couples TRBV6-1 to TRBJ1-1; D perhaps matches TRBD1 (5 bases). The V end was cut by 7 bases, the J end by 1 base, with 10 bases between. The CDR3 is 13 residues long. CDR1 is MNHNS, CDR2 SASEGT, per germline. CDR3 sequence (DNA): TGTGCCAGCACTCAGACAGAGAACACTGAAGCTTTCTTT. It specifies CASTQTENTEAFF.

J is TRBJ2-1 and V is TRBV7-2, with D tentatively TRBD2 (5 bases). This CDR3 is built from 20 residues. Trimming took 1 base from V and 7 from J, leaving 29 bases between them. Germline CDR1 reads SGHTA; CDR2 reads FQGNSA. CDR3 sequence reads: CASSLVLSAPGPSNWNEQFF. The CDR3 DNA reads TGTGCCAGCAGCTTAGTGCTTAGCGCTCCCGGGCCCTCCAACTGGAATGAGCAGTTCTTC.

The chain is built from TRBV5-4 and TRBJ2-7; 11 positions match TRBD1. Germline V lookup: CDR1 SGHNT, CDR2 YYREEE (reference sequence). CDR3 length: 15 amino acids. The V gene end was trimmed by 5 bases and the J gene end by 8 bases; junction bases not matched to a gene: 12. CDR3 loop: CASSLGTGGPTKQYF. The CDR3 nucleotides are TGTGCCAGCAGTCTGGGGACAGGGGGTCCTACGAAGCAGTACTTC.

This clonotype was counted a few times. The chain couples TRBV6-5 to TRBJ1-4, with D unclear. V lost 0 bases and J lost 7, with 12 bases in between. The CDR3 is made up of 15 amino acids. Per the germline V gene, CDR1 is MNHEY and CDR2 is SVGAGI. The CDR3 DNA sequence: TGTGCCAGCAGTTACTCGACGGGATTTGGTGAAAAACTGTTTTTT. Encoded protein: CASSYSTGFGEKLFF.

This clonotype has at least ten counts. The V call is TRBV7-3, the J call TRBJ2-1; TRBD2 matches at 7 bases. This CDR3 contains 16 residues. The V and J ends lost 5 bases and 4 bases, in that order; junction bases with no gene match: 11. The germline gives CDR1 SGHTA, CDR2 FQGTGA. CDR3 coding DNA: TGTGCCAGCAGCCCTCTGGCGGGAGCCCAGTACAATGAGCAGTTCTTC. Translated: CASSPLAGAQYNEQFF.

This clonotype was observed many times. The chain has TRBV27 and TRBJ2-7; TRBD1 matches 7 bases. This CDR3 region has 14 residues. The V gene end was trimmed by 3 bases and the J gene end by 1 base; junction bases not matched to a gene: 3. Germline V gene sequence: CDR1 MNHEY, CDR2 SMNVEV (reference sequence). The CDR3 loop reads CASSFTGQSYEQYF. CDR3 bases: TGTGCCAGCAGTTTCACGGGACAGTCCTACGAGCAGTACTTC.

This clonotype was detected many times. The chain employs TRBV3-1 and TRBJ1-5, with D perhaps matching TRBD1 (5 bases). This CDR3 region has 15 residues. V was shortened by 0 bases and J by 4 bases, with 10 bases between the two germline ends. Germline CDR1 LGHDT, CDR2 YNNKEL (reference sequence). The CDR3 region has the DNA TGTGCCAGCAGCCAAGACGGGCAGGGTAATCAGCCCCAGCATTTT. Encoded protein: CASSQDGQGNQPQHF.

The chain is built from TRBV6-2 or TRBV6-3 and TRBJ1-1; 9 nucleotides match TRBD1. Germline V gene data show CDR1 as MNHEY and CDR2 as SVGEGT. V shed 7 bases, J shed 4 bases, and the junction held 10 bases outside the gene matches. This CDR3 is 15 amino acids long. This CDR3 reads CASIGLGQGGTEAFF. In nucleotides, the CDR3 is TGTGCCAGCATAGGATTGGGACAGGGTGGCACTGAAGCTTTCTTT.

The V and J genes are TRBV5-1 and TRBJ2-5; perhaps D is TRBD1 or TRBD2 (7 bases each). Trimming cost V 2 bases and J 4 bases, with 18 bases left between them. Germline V gene data show CDR1 as SGHRS and CDR2 as YFSETQ. This CDR3 region has 16 residues. CDR3 bases: TGCGCCAGCAGCTTATTGGGAGCGGGACAGACAGAGACCCAGTACTTC. This codes for CASSLLGAGQTETQYF.

This clonotype was detected only a few times. A clone one base away is much larger, so this may be a read error. The chain joins TRBV2 to TRBJ2-1; 9 bases are shared with TRBD2. There are 15 residues in the CDR3. J lost 7 bases, V lost 7 bases, and 11 bases had no gene match. Germline lookup yields CDR1 SNHLY and CDR2 FYNNEI. CDR3 region: CASTEGAGGRNEQFF. The CDR3 region has the DNA TGTGCCAGCACCGAGGGAGCGGGAGGACGGAATGAGCAGTTCTTC.

V usage is TRBV12-3 or TRBV12-4 and J usage is TRBJ2-1; a possible D gene is TRBD1 (5 bases). CDR3 length: 15 amino acids. The V end was cut by 5 bases, the J end by 2 bases, with 13 bases between. CDR3 loop: CASSVPDRAYNEQFF. DNA for the CDR3: TGTGCCAGCAGTGTCCCAGACAGAGCCTACAATGAGCAGTTCTTC.

This chain links TRBV20-1 with TRBJ2-7, with 9 bases identical to TRBD2. Germline V gives CDR1 DFQATT, CDR2 SNEGSKA (reference sequence). V dropped 7 bases and J dropped 0; count of bases not matched to a gene: 7. The CDR3 length is 14 residues. In DNA, the CDR3 is TGCAGTGTTACTTCTAGCGGGAACTCCTACGAGCAGTACTTC. This sequence encodes CSVTSSGNSYEQYF.

This chain links TRBV7-9 with TRBJ2-2; D unclear. The germline V and J ends were trimmed by 4 bases and 0 bases, with 27 bases remaining between them. Germline V gene sequence: CDR1 SEHNR, CDR2 FQNEAQ (reference sequence). CDR3 length: 21 amino acids. CDR3 protein: CASSSGFPDAMKKSNTGELFF. The CDR3 bases are TGTGCCAGCAGCTCTGGCTTTCCAGACGCTATGAAAAAATCGAACACCGGGGAGCTGTTTTTT.

About this clonotype itself: A much larger clone sits a single nucleotide away, making a read error possible. Here the CDR3 reads CASSATGWVTGAFF. For the CDR3, the DNA is TGTGCCAGCAGTGCGACAGGGTGGGTAACTGGAGCTTTCTTT. This chain joins TRBV2 and TRBJ1-1; 7 bases line up with TRBD1. The germline V gene has CDR1 SNHLY and CDR2 FYNNEI. The CDR3 is made up of 14 amino acids.

This clonotype was seen a handful of times. This chain connects TRBV12-3 or TRBV12-4 to TRBJ2-1; D might be TRBD2 (6 bases). This CDR3 is built from 17 residues. V dropped 6 bases and J dropped 2 bases, with 20 bases sitting between them. The CDR3 nucleotides read TGTGCCAGCAGCCCCCCCCTGGAGGGCCTGCCCTACAATGAGCAGTTCTTC. It encodes CASSPPLEGLPYNEQFF.

Comments on this clonotype: A much more abundant neighbour one base away suggests this may be a read error. J is TRBJ1-5 and V is TRBV10-3; D remains unclear. Germline V gives CDR1 ENHRY, CDR2 SYGVKD. The CDR3 spans 13 residues. The CDR3: CAIGNYSDQPQHF. CDR3 sequence (DNA): TGTGCCATTGGAAACTATAGCGATCAGCCCCAGCATTTT.

This clonotype has a count of ten or more. V usage is TRBV7-3 and J usage is TRBJ2-3; D remains ambiguous. Trimming shortened V by 5 bases and J by 1 base, and 10 bases separated the two germline ends. Germline assignment: CDR1 SGHTA and CDR2 FQGTGA. The CDR3 covers 14 residues. The CDR3 spells CASSTAQGTDTQYF. CDR3 nucleotides: TGTGCCAGCAGCACCGCGCAAGGCACAGATACGCAGTATTTT.

This clonotype has a handful of counts. This sequence joins TRBV20-1 and TRBJ2-4; D remains unclear. This CDR3 comprises 13 residues. The V end was cut by 4 bases, the J end by 1 base, with 8 bases between. The germline V gene has CDR1 DFQATT and CDR2 SNEGSKA (reference sequence). DNA of the CDR3: TGCAGTGCTATCTTGGGGGCCAAAAACATTCAGTACTTC. Translating it yields CSAILGAKNIQYF.

On this clonotype: The junction does not match germline at one end; this may be a read error. V and J are TRBV18 and TRBJ2-1; D unclear. Germline assignment: CDR1 KGHSH and CDR2 LQKENI. The CDR3 runs to 17 residues. CDR3 region: CASSPDRHPSSYDEQFF. Here the CDR3 DNA reads TGTGCCAGCTCACCAGATCGGCACCCGAGCTCCTACGATGAGCAGTTCTTC.

V gene TRBV6-2 or TRBV6-3 combines with J gene TRBJ1-2; TRBD1 matches at 7 bases. CDR3 length equals 13 residues. J gave up 6 bases and V 2 bases, and 3 bases lay outside the gene matches. The germline V gene has CDR1 MNHEY and CDR2 SVGEGT. The CDR3 nucleotides are TGTGCCAGCAGTTACCCAGGGGGTAATGGCTACACCTTC. The encoded protein is CASSYPGGNGYTF.

This clonotype was seen many times. The V call is TRBV7-9, the J call TRBJ2-1; 9 bases match TRBD2. The CDR3 runs to 15 residues. Germline trimming cut 4 bases from V and 4 bases from J; bases unmatched to any gene: 5. Germline CDR1 SEHNR, CDR2 FQNEAQ (reference sequence). The CDR3 loop is CASSSPSGNYNEQFF. The DNA of the CDR3 is TGTGCCAGCAGCTCCCCTAGCGGGAATTACAATGAGCAGTTCTTC.

This clonotype was detected ten times or more. V gene TRBV2 combines with J gene TRBJ1-2, with D perhaps matching TRBD1 (5 bases). The V and J ends lost 6 bases and 7 bases respectively, with 21 bases between them. Germline values: CDR1 SNHLY, CDR2 FYNNEI. The CDR3 extends over 15 amino acids. The CDR3 region is CASSATPGPSFGYTF. In nucleotides, the CDR3 is TGTGCCAGCAGCGCAACACCGGGACCCTCTTTTGGCTACACCTTC.

In its sample, this clonotype was seen many times. This rearrangement joins TRBV7-2 to TRBJ2-7; a weak D match, TRBD1 (7 bases). Germline CDR1 is SGHTA and CDR2 is FQGNSA. This CDR3 has 15 residues. V dropped 4 bases and J dropped 3 bases, with 16 bases sitting between them. CDR3 region: CASSSQAGGNYEQYF. The DNA of the CDR3 is TGTGCCAGCAGCTCCCAGGCAGGGGGGAACTACGAGCAGTACTTC.

As concerns this clonotype: A much more abundant neighbour one base away suggests this may be a read error. This chain joins TRBV12-3 or TRBV12-4 and TRBJ2-1; D perhaps matches TRBD2 (7 bases). The J call may be faulty, since TRBJ2-7 better matches the DNA end. The CDR3 runs 20 residues. The CDR3 reads CASTLGGGGRIRAAYNEQYF. As DNA, the CDR3 is TGTGCCAGCACCCTAGGGGGAGGGGGGCGGATCCGCGCCGCCTACAATGAGCAGTACTTC.